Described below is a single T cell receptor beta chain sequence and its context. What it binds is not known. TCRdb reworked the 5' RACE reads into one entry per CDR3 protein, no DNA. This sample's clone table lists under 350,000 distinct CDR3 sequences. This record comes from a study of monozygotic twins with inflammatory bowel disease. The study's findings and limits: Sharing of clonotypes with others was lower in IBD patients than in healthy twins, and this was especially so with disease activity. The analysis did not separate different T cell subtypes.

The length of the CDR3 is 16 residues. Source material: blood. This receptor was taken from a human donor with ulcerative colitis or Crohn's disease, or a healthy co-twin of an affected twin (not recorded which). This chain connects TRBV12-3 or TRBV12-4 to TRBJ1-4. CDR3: CASSLRQTRRHEKLFF.